Presented here are 23 T cell receptor beta chains from one specimen sequenced in a study of cytomegalovirus exposure and HLA in healthy donors. Researchers ran the PCR with 60 Vbeta and 13 Jbeta primers. Generated by immunoSEQ multiplex PCR, the TCRdb table keeps only in-frame clones and is missing some. The sample comprises around 69,000 clones, around three quarters of which are singletons, and roughly 10% rests with the top ten. Sample: PBMCs. The receptors come from a woman between 50 and 59 years old in good health and CMV-seropositive.

The chain recombines TRBV6-1 with TRBJ2-2; TRBD2 is a possible D gene (6 bases). The germline V gene has CDR1 MNHNS and CDR2 SASEGT. CDR3 length equals 13 residues. The V gene lost 4 bases and the J gene lost 5 bases, with 8 bases spanning the gap. CDR3: CASSGGVTGELFF. CDR3 nucleotide sequence: TGTGCCAGCAGTGGGGGGGTTACCGGGGAGCTGTTTTTT.

V usage is TRBV5-1 and J usage is TRBJ2-5; TRBD1 matches 10 bases. The germline V gene encodes CDR1 SGHRS and CDR2 YFSETQ. The CDR3 consists of 14 residues. J was trimmed by 1 base and V by 4 bases; bases with no gene match: 1. In DNA, the CDR3 is TGCGCCAGCAGCCGGGACAGGGGCCAAGAGACCCAGTACTTC. Protein sequence: CASSRDRGQETQYF.

This chain joins TRBV28 and TRBJ1-5; maybe TRBD1 (6 bases). The CDR3 is made up of 14 amino acids. Germline V gene sequence: CDR1 MDHEN, CDR2 SYDVKM. V lost 11 bases and J lost 4, with 18 bases in between. CDR3 bases: TGTGCCTCGCCAACAGGGAATTTGAATCAGCCCCAGCATTTT. This translates into CASPTGNLNQPQHF.

V gene TRBV4-3 combines with J gene TRBJ2-2; 11 positions agree with TRBD2. The germline V gene encodes CDR1 LGHNA and CDR2 YSLEER. This CDR3 contains 17 residues. The V and J ends lost 3 bases and 0 bases, in that order; junction bases with no gene match: 3. The CDR3 DNA reads TGCGCCAGCAGCCAGCTAGCGGGAGGCACGAACACCGGGGAGCTGTTTTTT. This encodes CASSQLAGGTNTGELFF.

This clone was counted a few times. The rearrangement joins TRBV19 to TRBJ1-1, with D possibly matching TRBD1 (5 bases). Trimming left V 6 bases short and J 5 bases short, with 10 bases between. The CDR3 spans 12 residues. Germline-derived CDR1 and CDR2 are LNHDA and SQIVND (reference sequence). Here the CDR3 DNA reads TGTGCCAGTAGCGTTCAGGGAACTGAAGCTTTCTTT. Translated: CASSVQGTEAFF.

This clone was detected only once. V gene TRBV5-6 combines with J gene TRBJ2-2; D is perhaps TRBD1 (5 bases). There are 17 residues in the CDR3. Germline V gene lookup returns CDR1 SGHDT and CDR2 YYEEEE. V shed 3 bases and J shed 5 bases, with 20 bases lying between them. CDR3 sequence: CASSSEGREGFTGELFF. As DNA, the CDR3 is TGTGCCAGCAGCTCCGAAGGCAGGGAAGGGTTTACCGGGGAGCTGTTTTTT.

The CDR3 coding sequence is TGTGCCAGCAGCGAGTGGACAGCCTTAACGGGCTACACCTTC. Encoded protein: CASSEWTALTGYTF. This chain uses TRBV9 with TRBJ1-2; D possibly corresponds to TRBD1 (6 bases). CDR1 SGDLS and CDR2 YYNGEE come from the germline V gene. The CDR3 is 14 amino acids. Trimming took 3 bases from V and 8 from J, leaving 17 bases between them.

This sequence joins TRBV27 and TRBJ2-5; TRBD2 agrees at 7 bases. The J call could be wrong; TRBJ2-7 is a better fit for the DNA end. Looked up from germline, CDR1 is MNHEY and CDR2 is SMNVEV (reference sequence). CDR3 size: 15 residues. DNA for the CDR3: TGTGCCAGCTCCACCGGGCTAGCGGCTCCCTACGAGCAGTACTTC. This codes for CASSTGLAAPYEQYF.

CDR3 sequence reads: CASSLSVATGGDQPQHF. The CDR3 coding sequence is TGTGCCAGCAGCTTGAGCGTTGCGACAGGGGGCGATCAGCCCCAGCATTTT. The V gene is TRBV5-5, the J gene TRBJ1-5; TRBD1 aligns across 10 bases. The junction had 9 bases not matched to a gene; V was cut back by 1 base and J by 5 bases. This CDR3 is 17 amino acids long. Germline lookup yields CDR1 SGHKS and CDR2 YYEKEE (reference sequence).

The rearrangement joins TRBV21-1 to TRBJ2-5; the table's TRBD1 call for D was not verified on the DNA. TRBV21-1 is a documented pseudogene. There are 12 residues in the CDR3. The CDR3 loop reads CASPTLQETQYF. The CDR3 region has the DNA TGTGCCAGCCCGACACTCCAAGAGACCCAGTACTTC.

This rearrangement joins TRBV4-1 to TRBJ2-1; TRBD2 matches 16 bases. Germline loops: CDR1 MGHRA, CDR2 YSYEKL. The CDR3 has 16 residues. V gave up 3 bases and J gave up 14 bases; unmatched junction bases: 10. The CDR3 region has the DNA TGCGCCAGCAGCCATGGGTGGGGACTAGCGGGAGGGGATGAGTTCTTC. As protein: CASSHGWGLAGGDEFF.

The chain employs TRBV27 and TRBJ2-2; 7 nucleotides agree with TRBD1. Germline CDR1 and CDR2: MNHEY and SMNVEV (reference sequence). The CDR3 has 15 amino acids. Trimming removed 7 bases from V and 4 bases from J; junction bases left unmatched: 9. This CDR3 is CASNSQGVPTGELFF. Here the CDR3 DNA reads TGTGCCAGCAATTCGCAGGGGGTGCCCACCGGGGAGCTGTTTTTT.

A single count supports this clone. The chain carries TRBV10-3 and TRBJ2-2, with D possibly TRBD2 on 6 matching bases. The germline CDR1 and CDR2 sequences are ENHRY and SYGVKD. V was trimmed by 4 bases and J by 3 bases, leaving 9 bases between them. The CDR3 is 14 residues long. CDR3 coding DNA: TGTGCCATCAGTGGGGGGGTAGACACCGGGGAGCTGTTTTTT. Its protein product is CAISGGVDTGELFF.

This clone was picked up one time. The chain carries TRBV19 and TRBJ1-5, with TRBD1 as a possible D gene (6 bases). There are 12 residues in the CDR3. CDR1 and CDR2 (germline): LNHDA, SQIVND (reference sequence). V lost 9 bases to trimming and J lost 6 bases, with 12 bases between them. CDR3 region: CASAQGFQPQHF. CDR3 DNA sequence: TGTGCCAGCGCTCAGGGGTTTCAGCCCCAGCATTTT.

CDR3 in DNA: TGTGCCAGCAGCTTGGGGACAGGGGGAAACTCTGGAAACACCATATATTTT. Protein: CASSLGTGGNSGNTIYF. J is TRBJ1-3 and V is TRBV7-2; 11 nucleotides match TRBD1. The CDR3 is 17 residues long. Germline V CDR1 and CDR2: SGHTA, FQGNSA. V lost 3 bases, J lost 0 bases, and 4 bases stayed unmatched.

The V and J genes are TRBV10-3 and TRBJ2-1; 7 bases agree with TRBD1. J gave up 2 bases and V 6 bases, and 10 bases lay outside the gene matches. The V gene's germline CDR1 is ENHRY and CDR2 SYGVKD. The CDR3 is 16 residues long. The CDR3: CAIRPNRGHTYNEQFF. CDR3 DNA: TGTGCCATCAGGCCCAACAGGGGCCATACCTACAATGAGCAGTTCTTC.

The chain recombines TRBV6-6 with TRBJ2-1; no clear D gene. V lost 0 bases to trimming and J lost 9 bases, with 3 bases between them. The CDR3 runs 11 residues. The germline V gene encodes CDR1 MNHNY and CDR2 SVGAGI (reference sequence). As DNA, the CDR3 is TGTGCCAGCAGTTACTCCTTTGAGCAGTTCTTC. The encoded protein is CASSYSFEQFF.

The chain couples TRBV6-5 to TRBJ1-5, with 7 bases aligning to TRBD1. The V segment lost 6 bases and the J segment 3 bases; nucleotides outside the gene matches: 8. CDR1 is MNHEY, CDR2 SVGAGI, per germline. The CDR3 is made up of 15 amino acids. The CDR3 reads CASRTDRAHNQPQHF. The CDR3, as DNA: TGTGCCAGCAGGACCGACAGGGCCCACAATCAGCCCCAGCATTTT.

The chain recombines TRBV2 with TRBJ2-1; 7 bases align to TRBD2. The V gene end was trimmed by 3 bases and the J gene end by 4 bases; junction bases not matched to a gene: 6. This CDR3 has 15 residues. The germline CDR1 and CDR2 sequences are SNHLY and FYNNEI. DNA of the CDR3: TGTGCCAGCAGTGAGGTGGCGGGGGTGTACAATGAGCAGTTCTTC. It codes for CASSEVAGVYNEQFF.

This clone has just a few counts. The V call is TRBV21-1, the J call TRBJ2-7; the table's TRBD1 call for D was not verified on the DNA. TRBV21-1 is classified as a pseudogene. The CDR3 runs to 16 residues. CDR3 coding DNA: TGTGCCAGCAGCAAAATGGCGGACAGGGGGGTCTACGAGCAGTACTTC. Its translation is CASSKMADRGVYEQYF.

The CDR3 DNA is TGTGCCAGCAGTTCCGACAGATACAATCAGCCCCAGCATTTT. Its translation: CASSSDRYNQPQHF. The chain is built from TRBV27 and TRBJ1-5; D might be TRBD1 (5 bases). The CDR3 totals 14 residues. Deletions cut 4 bases from V and 3 bases from J, with 10 bases between. Germline-derived CDR1 and CDR2 are MNHEY and SMNVEV (reference sequence).

This clone was counted only a few times. In DNA form, the CDR3 reads TGTGCCAGCAGCGCCGGACAGCGCGCTGATGGCTACACCTTC. Amino acid sequence: CASSAGQRADGYTF. The chain joins TRBV7-9 to TRBJ1-2, with a tentative D call TRBD1 (6 bases). The CDR3 covers 14 residues. V was cut by 5 bases and J by 6 bases, with 16 bases left in between. Germline assignment: CDR1 SEHNR and CDR2 FQNEAQ (reference sequence).

This clone has more than one count but fewer than ten. The chain carries TRBV5-4 and TRBJ1-2; 11 bases line up with TRBD1. The CDR3 extends over 15 amino acids. Losses at the gene ends were 4 bases for V and 4 bases for J; bases not matched to a gene: 6. Looked up from germline, CDR1 is SGHNT and CDR2 is YYREEE (reference sequence). CDR3 sequence: CASSPGQGESYGYTF. The CDR3 DNA reads TGTGCCAGCAGCCCGGGACAGGGGGAATCCTATGGCTACACCTTC. The full variable domain, with the rest looked up from reference TRBV5-4 and TRBJ1-2, is ETGVTQSPTHLIKTRGQQVTLRCSSQSGHNTVSWYQQALGQGPQFIFQYYREEENGRGNFPPRFSGLQFPNYSSELNVNALELDDSALYLCASSPGQGESYGYTFGSGTRLTVV.